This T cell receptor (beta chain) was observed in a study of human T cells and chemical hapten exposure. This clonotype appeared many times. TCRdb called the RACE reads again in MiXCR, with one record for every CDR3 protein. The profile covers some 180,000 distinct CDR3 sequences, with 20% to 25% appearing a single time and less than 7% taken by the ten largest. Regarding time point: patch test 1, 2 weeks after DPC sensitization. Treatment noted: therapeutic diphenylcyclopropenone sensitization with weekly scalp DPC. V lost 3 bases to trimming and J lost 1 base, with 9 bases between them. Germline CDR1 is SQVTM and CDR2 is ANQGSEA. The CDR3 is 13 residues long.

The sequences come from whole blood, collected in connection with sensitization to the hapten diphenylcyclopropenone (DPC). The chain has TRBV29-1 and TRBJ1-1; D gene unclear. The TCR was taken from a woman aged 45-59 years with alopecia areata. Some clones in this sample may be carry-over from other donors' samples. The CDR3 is CSVERSANTEAFF. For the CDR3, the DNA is TGCAGCGTTGAGCGGAGCGCGAACACTGAAGCTTTCTTT.